This T cell receptor (beta chain) was observed in a study of T cells in Graves' hyperthyroidism and ophthalmopathy. V was clipped by 4 bases and J by 6 bases, with 15 bases between them. Germline CDR1 SQVTM, CDR2 ANQGSEA. The CDR3 is 13 amino acids. Researchers amplified the TCR beta CDR3 regions from RNA transcripts. HTBI primers were employed in a first-round RT-PCR of the TCR CDR3. TCRdb fed the multiplex PCR reads into MiXCR, producing one record per CDR3 protein. Of 500,000 or so distinct CDR3 sequences in the sample, 15% to 20% were seen once. In its sample, this clonotype was seen many times. V and J are TRBV29-1 and TRBJ1-1; D might be TRBD1 (5 bases). The material sequenced was blood. This clonotype was sampled from a woman aged 18-29 years with Graves' ophthalmopathy. The CDR3 DNA sequence: TGCAGCGTTGTGGGCTGGGGGGGGGCTGAAGCTTTCTTT. It specifies CSVVGWGGAEAFF.